The 14 T cell receptor beta chains below all came from one sample that was sequenced in a study of cytomegalovirus exposure and HLA in healthy donors (dated by TCRdb to the late 2010s). The receptor library was made with the immunoSEQ multiplex PCR assay. Imported from immuneACCESS, the table was reduced by TCRdb to in-frame sequences with V and J called. These copies leave out some clones; in studies compared against another copy, an unresolved V gene accounts for under half, and the cause of the remainder is not known. This sample comprises about 120,000 clones, around 85% of them detected only once. Roughly 4.4% of the sample is taken by the ten largest. Sample: PBMCs. Receptor source: a young man in good health and CMV-seropositive.

The J gene is TRBJ2-5, the V gene TRBV6-4; 7 bases match TRBD2. Germline assignment: CDR1 MRHNA and CDR2 SNTAGT. After removal of 6 bases from V and 0 bases from J, the junction contained 7 bases not matched to a gene. This CDR3 is built from 15 residues. The DNA of the CDR3 is TGTGCCAGCAGCGTATATGGGGGGGACCAAGAGACCCAGTACTTC. It translates to CASSVYGGDQETQYF.

This rearrangement joins TRBV11-2 to TRBJ2-1, with 7 bases aligning to TRBD2. The CDR3 is 15 residues long. V was clipped by 7 bases and J by 6 bases; unmatched bases: 12. Germline CDR1 and CDR2: SGHAT and FQNNGV. The CDR3 protein is CASTSGGTIVNEQFF. CDR3 bases: TGTGCCAGCACCTCGGGGGGTACAATCGTCAATGAGCAGTTCTTC.

The gene calls are TRBV4-2 and TRBJ2-5; possibly TRBD2 for D (7 bases). Trimming pared 4 bases from V and 4 bases from J, leaving 19 bases between. Germline CDR1 reads LGHNA; CDR2 reads YNFKEQ. The CDR3 covers 16 residues. CDR3 DNA: TGTGCCAGCAGCCGAAAGGGGAGGGGGTCCCTAGAGACCCAGTACTTC. Translation gives CASSRKGRGSLETQYF.

The chain carries TRBV27 and TRBJ2-7; D not certain. Germline V gene sequence: CDR1 MNHEY, CDR2 SMNVEV (reference sequence). Trimming stripped 6 bases from V and 4 bases from J, with 10 bases between. The CDR3 runs 12 residues. The CDR3 DNA sequence: TGTGCCAGCAGCCCGACCGGGTACGAGCAGTACTTC. Its protein is CASSPTGYEQYF.

V is TRBV7-6 and J is TRBJ2-3; 7 nucleotides agree with TRBD2. Germline values: CDR1 SGHVS, CDR2 FNYEAQ. With 5 bases clipped from V and 3 bases from J, the junction kept 8 bases outside the gene matches. This CDR3 region has 15 residues. CDR3 sequence reads: CASSPMGRGTDTQYF. DNA of the CDR3: TGTGCCAGCAGCCCGATGGGGAGGGGAACAGATACGCAGTATTTT.

Only one count was recorded for this clone. This chain connects TRBV11-1 to TRBJ2-2; D unclear. The CDR3 has 15 amino acids. The V end lost 0 bases, the J end lost 6 bases, and 11 bases lay between the germline ends. Germline CDR1 reads SGHAT; CDR2 reads FQDESV (reference sequence). CDR3 sequence reads: CASSLARGNAGELFF. CDR3 DNA sequence: TGTGCCAGCAGCTTAGCGCGCGGCAACGCCGGGGAGCTGTTTTTT.

The V gene is TRBV7-2, the J gene TRBJ1-6, with D unclear. This CDR3 has 14 residues. The V end lost 5 bases, the J end lost 5 bases, and 10 bases lay between the germline ends. CDR1 is SGHTA and CDR2 is FQGNSA in the germline V gene. In nucleotides, the CDR3 is TGTGCCAGCAGCCCGAGCCGTCATAATTCACCCCTCCACTTT. Encoded protein: CASSPSRHNSPLHF.

Here the CDR3 reads CATGKNNQPQHF. CDR3 coding DNA: TGTGCCACAGGAAAGAACAATCAGCCCCAGCATTTT. The chain employs TRBV10-3 and TRBJ1-5, with D uncertain. Per the germline V gene, CDR1 is ENHRY and CDR2 is SYGVKD. The CDR3 is 12 residues long. Between the trimmed V and J ends, which lost 10 bases and 3 bases, there was a span of 10 bases.

The chain links TRBV6-6 to TRBJ1-3; D not certain. Trimming cost V 2 bases and J 0 bases, with 5 bases left between them. CDR1 is MNHNY, CDR2 SVGAGI, per germline (reference sequence). The CDR3 runs to 14 residues. In DNA form, the CDR3 reads TGTGCCAGCAGTTACGGCAACTCTGGAAACACCATATATTTT. This translates into CASSYGNSGNTIYF.

The chain uses TRBV6-6 and TRBJ1-1, with D hard to call. The germline V gene has CDR1 MNHNY and CDR2 SVGAGI (reference sequence). This CDR3 has 11 amino acids. Trimming removed 8 bases at V and 4 bases at J, with 8 bases between. The CDR3 sequence is CASGPGTEAFF. CDR3 in DNA: TGTGCCAGCGGTCCGGGCACTGAAGCTTTCTTT.

The rearrangement uses TRBV10-3 and TRBJ2-3; 8 bases are a match to TRBD1. The J segment lost 2 bases and the V segment lost 2 bases, leaving 3 bases of the junction unmatched. The germline CDR1 and CDR2 sequences are ENHRY and SYGVKD. There are 15 residues in the CDR3. This chain's CDR3 is CAISEAGQDTDTQYF. DNA of the CDR3: TGTGCCATCAGTGAGGCGGGACAGGACACAGATACGCAGTATTTT.

The chain links TRBV2 to TRBJ1-2; TRBD1 is a possible D gene (5 bases). The CDR3 runs 13 residues. V was shortened by 6 bases and J by 8 bases, with 16 bases between the two germline ends. CDR1 is SNHLY, CDR2 FYNNEI, per germline. The chain's CDR3 is CASRVTAATGYTF. CDR3 bases: TGTGCCAGCAGGGTGACAGCCGCAACGGGCTACACCTTC.

This clone came up once. The V and J genes are TRBV14 and TRBJ2-4; 8 bases match TRBD1. J lost 9 bases, V lost 0 bases, and 7 bases had no gene match. The CDR3 covers 15 residues. Per germline, CDR1 SGHDN and CDR2 FVKESK. The CDR3 nucleotides are TGTGCCAGCAGCCAAGAAGCAGGGGGCTTTAGCATTCAGTACTTC. Translating it yields CASSQEAGGFSIQYF.

The chain is built from TRBV6-1 and TRBJ1-4, with TRBD1 matching 8 bases. The CDR3 runs to 16 residues. Looked up from germline, CDR1 is MNHNS and CDR2 is SASEGT. J was trimmed by 3 bases and V by 4 bases; bases with no gene match: 7. The chain's CDR3 is CASSANDRGSNEKLFF. As DNA, the CDR3 is TGTGCCAGCAGTGCCAATGACAGGGGTTCTAATGAAAAACTGTTTTTT.